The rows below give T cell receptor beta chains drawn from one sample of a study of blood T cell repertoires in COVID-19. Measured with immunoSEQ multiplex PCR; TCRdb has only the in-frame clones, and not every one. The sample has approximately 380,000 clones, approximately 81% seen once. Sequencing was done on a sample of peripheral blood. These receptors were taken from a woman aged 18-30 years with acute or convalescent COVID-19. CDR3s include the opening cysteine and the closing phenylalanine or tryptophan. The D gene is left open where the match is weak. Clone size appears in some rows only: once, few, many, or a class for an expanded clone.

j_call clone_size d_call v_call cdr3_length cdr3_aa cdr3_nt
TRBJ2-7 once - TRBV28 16 CASTPAPPSRFYEQYF TGTGCCAGCACTCCCGCCCCCCCGTCGCGGTTCTACGAGCAGTACTTC
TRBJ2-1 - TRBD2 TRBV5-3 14 CASPIAGAGNEQFF TGTGCCAGTCCTATAGCGGGAGCAGGCAATGAGCAGTTCTTC
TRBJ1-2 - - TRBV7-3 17 CASSLNQGGTANYGYTF TGTGCCAGCAGTTTAAACCAGGGTGGAACAGCTAACTATGGCTACACCTTC
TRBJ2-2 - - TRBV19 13 CASSRLAVGELFF TGTGCCAGTAGTCGCCTTGCGGTCGGGGAGCTGTTTTTT
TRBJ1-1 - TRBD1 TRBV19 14 CASIQPGGHTEAFF TGTGCCAGTATCCAGCCAGGGGGACACACTGAAGCTTTCTTT
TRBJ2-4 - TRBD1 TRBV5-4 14 CASSWDRGENIQYF TGTGCCAGCAGCTGGGACAGGGGCGAAAACATTCAGTACTTC
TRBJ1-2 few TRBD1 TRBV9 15 CASEGGDRANYGYTF TGTGCCAGCGAGGGTGGGGACAGAGCTAACTATGGCTACACCTTC
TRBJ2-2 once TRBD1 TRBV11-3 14 CASSFDRASGELFF TGTGCCAGCAGCTTTGACAGGGCGTCCGGGGAGCTGTTTTTT
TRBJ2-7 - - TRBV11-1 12 CASSLEGHEQYF TGTGCCAGCAGCTTAGAGGGGCACGAGCAGTACTTC
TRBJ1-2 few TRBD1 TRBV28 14 CASSSNRGLGGYTF TGTGCCAGCAGTTCAAACAGGGGGCTAGGTGGCTACACCTTC
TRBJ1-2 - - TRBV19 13 CASNPNRSYGYTF TGTGCCAGTAATCCCAACAGGAGCTATGGCTACACCTTC
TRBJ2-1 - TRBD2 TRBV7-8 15 CASSFLLAGGGEQFF TGTGCCAGCAGCTTCCTTCTAGCGGGAGGCGGTGAGCAGTTCTTC
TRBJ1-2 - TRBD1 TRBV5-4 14 CASSLERDRGGYTF TGTGCCAGCAGCTTGGAGAGGGACAGAGGTGGCTACACCTTC
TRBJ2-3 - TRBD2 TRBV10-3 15 CAISETSGVTDTQYF TGTGCCATCAGTGAGACTAGCGGGGTCACAGATACGCAGTATTTT
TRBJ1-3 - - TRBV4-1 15 CASSQESGGRNTIYF TGCGCCAGCAGCCAAGAGTCGGGGGGGCGAAACACCATATATTTT
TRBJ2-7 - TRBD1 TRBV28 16 CASSAPVGQSRGEQYF TGTGCCAGCAGTGCCCCCGTGGGACAGTCTCGCGGCGAGCAGTACTTC
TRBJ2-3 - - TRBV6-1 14 CASSEIRGADTQYF TGTGCCAGCAGTGAAATTCGTGGAGCAGATACGCAGTATTTT
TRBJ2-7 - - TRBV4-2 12 CASSQGAGEQYF TGTGCCAGCAGCCAAGGGGCGGGGGAGCAGTACTTC
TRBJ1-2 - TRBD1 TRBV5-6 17 CASTSPEGRGTNYGYTF TGTGCCAGCACCTCCCCCGAGGGCAGGGGGACTAACTATGGCTACACCTTC
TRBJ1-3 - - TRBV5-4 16 CASSLGTPDSGNTIYF TGTGCCAGCAGCTTAGGGACTCCTGACTCTGGAAACACCATATATTTT
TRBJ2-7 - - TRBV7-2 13 CASSLLSTDEQYF TGTGCCAGCAGCTTACTATCTACAGACGAGCAGTACTTC
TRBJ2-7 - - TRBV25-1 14 CASSELAATYEQYF TGTGCCAGCAGTGAATTAGCAGCCACCTACGAGCAGTACTTC
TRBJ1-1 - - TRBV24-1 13 CATSDLAAGEAFF TGTGCCACCAGTGATTTGGCGGCCGGAGAAGCTTTCTTT
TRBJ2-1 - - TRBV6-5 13 CASSYRSAGEQFF TGTGCCAGCAGTTACCGGTCAGCAGGTGAGCAGTTCTTC
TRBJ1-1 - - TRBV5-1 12 CASSFGDTEAFF TGCGCCAGCAGCTTCGGAGACACTGAAGCTTTCTTT
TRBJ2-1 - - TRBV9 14 CASSFRTDYNEQFF TGTGCCAGCAGCTTTAGGACTGATTACAATGAGCAGTTCTTC
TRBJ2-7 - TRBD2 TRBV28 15 CASSLAGEKAYEQYF TGTGCCAGCAGTTTGGCGGGAGAAAAGGCTTACGAGCAGTACTTC
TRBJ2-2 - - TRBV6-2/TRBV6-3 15 CASSYGLANTGELFF TGTGCCAGCAGTTACGGGCTTGCGAACACCGGGGAGCTGTTTTTT
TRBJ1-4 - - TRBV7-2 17 CASSLWRGEGTNEKLFF TGTGCCAGCAGCTTATGGCGGGGAGAGGGCACTAATGAAAAACTGTTTTTT
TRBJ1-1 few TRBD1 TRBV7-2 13 CASSFKGGFEAFF TGTGCCAGCAGCTTCAAAGGGGGCTTTGAAGCTTTCTTT
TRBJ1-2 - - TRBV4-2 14 CASSQDQAGVGYTF TGTGCCAGCAGCCAAGATCAAGCAGGGGTCGGCTACACCTTC
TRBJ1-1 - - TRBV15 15 CATSRDFGGGTEAFF TGTGCCACCAGCAGAGATTTCGGGGGAGGAACTGAAGCTTTCTTT
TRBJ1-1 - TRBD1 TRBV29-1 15 CSALQGLAMNTEAFF TGCAGCGCCCTACAGGGGTTGGCCATGAACACTGAAGCTTTCTTT
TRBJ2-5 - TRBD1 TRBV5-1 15 CASSLGQGARETQYF TGCGCCAGCAGCTTGGGACAGGGGGCTAGAGAGACCCAGTACTTC
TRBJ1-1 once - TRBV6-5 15 CASSYSRGGYTEAFF TGTGCCAGCAGTTACTCCCGAGGGGGTTACACTGAAGCTTTCTTT
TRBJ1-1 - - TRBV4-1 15 CASSQDRHLNTEAFF TGCGCCAGCAGCCAAGACCGACACTTGAACACTGAAGCTTTCTTT
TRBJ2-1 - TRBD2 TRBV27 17 CASSSSLAGGSLDEQFF TGTGCCAGCAGTTCATCATTAGCGGGAGGATCCCTTGATGAGCAGTTCTTC
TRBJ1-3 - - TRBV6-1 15 CASTERGQTGNTIYF TGTGCCAGCACTGAACGAGGACAGACTGGAAACACCATATATTTT
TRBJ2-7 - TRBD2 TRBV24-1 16 CATSALGLAGAYEQYF TGTGCCACCAGTGCCCTGGGACTAGCGGGAGCCTACGAGCAGTACTTC
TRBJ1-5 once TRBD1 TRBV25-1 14 CASSDTGGRQPQHF TGTGCCAGCAGTGACACAGGGGGACGACAGCCCCAGCATTTT
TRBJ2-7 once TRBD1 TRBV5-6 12 CASSSGTGVKYF TGTGCCAGCAGCTCCGGGACAGGGGTGAAGTACTTC
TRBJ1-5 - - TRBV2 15 CASSPEGPRSQPQHF TGTGCCAGCAGCCCGGAGGGTCCAAGATCCCAGCCCCAGCATTTT
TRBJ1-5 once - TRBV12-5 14 CASGRKGYDQPQHF TGTGCTAGTGGACGAAAGGGGTACGATCAGCCCCAGCATTTT
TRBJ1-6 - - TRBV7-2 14 CASRKQGSNSPLHF TGTGCCAGCAGAAAGCAGGGGTCAAATTCACCCCTCCACTTT
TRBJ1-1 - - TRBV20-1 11 CSENPATEAFF TGCAGTGAGAACCCCGCGACTGAAGCTTTCTTT
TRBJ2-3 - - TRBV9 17 CASSPSGRVTSTDTQYF TGTGCCAGCAGCCCCTCCGGGCGGGTAACTAGCACAGATACGCAGTATTTT
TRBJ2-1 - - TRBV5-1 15 CASSLYGGSYNEQFF TGCGCCAGCAGCTTGTACGGCGGCTCCTACAATGAGCAGTTCTTC
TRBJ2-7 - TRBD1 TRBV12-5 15 CASGLVVDRDYEQYF TGTGCTAGTGGTTTGGTTGTTGACAGGGACTACGAGCAGTACTTC
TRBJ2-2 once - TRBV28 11 CASTVRGELFF TGTGCCAGTACCGTGCGCGGGGAGCTGTTTTTT
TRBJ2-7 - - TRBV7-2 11 CASSFYYEQYF TGTGCCAGCAGCTTTTACTACGAGCAGTACTTC
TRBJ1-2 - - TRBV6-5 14 CASRPGQRTPGYTF TGTGCCAGCAGACCGGGACAACGAACACCGGGCTACACCTTC
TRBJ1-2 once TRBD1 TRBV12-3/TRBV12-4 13 CASTEGQGFVPTF TGTGCCAGCACCGAGGGACAGGGGTTCGTCCCCACCTTC